This T cell receptor beta chain was identified during a study of follicular helper T cells after annual influenza vaccination listed by TCRdb under 2017. Context from the whole study: After each seasonal influenza vaccination, blood was collected on days 0, 7 and 28. To look at recall of cTfh clones, some subjects were tracked through successive annual vaccinations covering the 2013-2014, 2014-2015 and 2015-2016 seasons. One week after vaccination, a second recruited cohort of approximately 11 subjects (Table S1) displayed a similar ICOS+CD38+ cTfh response. Multi-year samples were available for six subjects, with four spanning two vaccination seasons and two spanning three seasons. The 2013-2014 samples were cryopreserved, while the 2015 samples were processed right after collection.

The time point label corresponds to: 2014-2015 season, 7 days after vaccination. Adults were given seasonal inactivated influenza vaccine (Fluvarix), and sorted blood CD4 subsets were followed by TCRB sequencing before and after vaccination. To be eligible, subjects had to be community-dwelling and could not have received an influenza vaccine during the previous 6 months. Reasons for exclusion included contraindications to influenza vaccine, substance abuse, HIV/AIDS, active malignancy, immunomodulatory medication, and active illness such as respiratory infection. At each time point, somewhere between about 40 and 110 mL of blood was taken. Non-naive CD4+CXCR5+PD-1+ cells were defined as circulating Tfh and were sorted into ICOS+CD38+ and ICOS-CD38- fractions. PBMC were isolated using Ficoll-Paque PLUS or SepMate separation. Before DNA was extracted, the cell subsets were sorted from PBMC using a BD FACS Aria.

Preparation of the library involved the immunoSEQ multiplex PCR assay. Adaptive Biotechnologies carried out TCRB amplification, library preparation, sequencing and preliminary bioinformatics at Survey level resolution. For TCRB sequencing, genomic DNA from the sorted cTfh populations was amplified by multiplex PCR. In the authors' own workflow: Clonality was calculated in R as 1 minus normalized Shannon entropy, and the Gini index was calculated with the R package ineq. To get the overlap score, the summed counts of shared sequences were divided by the total counts of all sequences in both of the compared samples. Significance of shared clonotypes was assessed by Fisher's exact test, with a theoretical repertoire of 10^7 TCRB sequences assumed. TCRdb obtained this table from immuneACCESS and retained in-frame rearrangements with V and J assigned. These tables miss some clones; where compared with another copy, unresolved V genes account for less than half of the shortfall, and the remainder is unexplained. The V and J calls and clone size were taken over from that table, and D and trimming were inferred from the DNA. In all, the sample holds approximately 10,000 clones, and roughly 80% of those were seen once. The ten largest clones add up to 3.6% of the sample.

The paper's findings and limits, for the study overall: ICOS+CD38+ cTfh clonality correlated with the frequency of that population, and its change correlated with the change in circulating plasmablast frequency. Successive annual vaccinations recalled a recurrent oligoclonal ICOS+CD38+ cTfh response that contained tetramer and AIM influenza-specific clonotypes. Day 7 ICOS+CD38+ clones were most often found later in ICOS-CD38- cTfh, suggesting that subset may serve as a memory reservoir. Rare clonotypes could not be sampled because productive TCRB sequences were recovered from only about 9-20% of the analyzed cells.

Notes on this clone: It has no known antigen specificity. It has no much larger one-base neighbor in the sample; base qualities were not kept.

The source was CXCR5+ CD38- circulating T follicular helper cells from blood, collected 7 days after influenza vaccination. According to the study, the label for this sample's cell subset or site signals: circulating Tfh, non-naive CD4+CXCR5+PD-1+ (ICOS+CD38+ or ICOS-CD38-). The TCR originated in an adult who received the influenza vaccine.

The CDR3 protein: CASRVGTLNTGELFF. The base sequence is TGTGCCAGCAGAGTCGGGACGCTAAACACCGGGGAGCTGTTTTTT. This chain is built from TRBV2 and TRBJ2-2; the D gene is perhaps TRBD1 or TRBD2, as each covers 5 bases. Taken from the germline V gene, the CDR1 and CDR2 loops are SNHLY and FYNNEI. Trimming costs V 6 bases and J 2 bases, and their ends lie 13 bases apart. From cysteine to phenylalanine, the CDR3 is 15 amino acids long. Just the 45-base CDR3 DNA is kept, in frame starting at base 1.